This TCR beta chain appears in the sequencing data of a study of a mutant IDH1 vaccine in newly diagnosed glioma. Concerning this clone itself: The antigen remains undetermined.

This CDR3 has 13 residues. Looked up from germline, CDR1 is LNHDA and CDR2 is SQIVND (reference sequence). V was pared by 3 bases and J by 2 bases, with 7 bases between. Clones were read by immunoSEQ multiplex PCR, and TCRdb kept only the in-frame ones, dropping some. The table lists around 85,000 clones, 65% to 90% of them singletons. The time point was: week 23, last vaccination. The study gave 300 ug of mutant IDH1 20-mer peptide per vaccine dose, with topical imiquimod. The rearrangement joins TRBV19 to TRBJ2-5; D is unresolved. The starting material was PBMCs, obtained from a glioma patient whose treatment included an IDH1 peptide vaccine. The sequence was collected from a man aged 25 to 40 with glioma. Some clones in this sample may be carry-over from other donors' samples. The CDR3 is CASSMRQQETQYF. CDR3 nucleotides: TGTGCCAGTAGTATGAGGCAGCAAGAGACCCAGTACTTC. The variable domain in full, completed from reference TRBV19 and TRBJ2-5, reads DGGITQSPKYLFRKEGQNVTLSCEQNLNHDAMYWYRQDPGQGLRLIYYSQIVNDFQKGDIAEGYSVSREKKESFPLTVTSAQKNPTAFYLCASSMRQQETQYFGPGTRLLVL.